The 2 T cell receptor beta chains presented below share a single source sample, sequenced in a study of response to subunit inactivated influenza vaccine. TCRdb itself ran the RT-PCR reads through MiXCR, one entry per CDR3 protein. The data show fewer than 600,000 distinct CDR3 sequences, with under 8.5% seen just once and 13% held by the top ten. This material consisted of PBMCs from blood, taken around 2 years after vaccination. Source of these receptors: a man between 50 and 70 years old who received an inactivated influenza vaccine.

This clonotype came up a few times. This chain links TRBV6-5 with TRBJ2-5; D possibly corresponds to TRBD2 (5 bases). The V end was cut by 0 bases, the J end by 0 bases, with 20 bases between. Germline CDR1 is MNHEY and CDR2 is SVGAGI. The length of the CDR3 is 19 residues. CDR3 nucleotide sequence: TGTGCCAGCAGTTACTCGGCCCAATATAGGACTTCCTACCAAGAGACCCAGTACTTC. It yields the protein CASSYSAQYRTSYQETQYF.

This clonotype was recorded many times. The chain combines TRBV4-3 with TRBJ2-1; 7 nucleotides line up with TRBD2. Trimming at V came to 0 bases and at J to 0 bases, leaving 5 bases not matched to a gene. The length of the CDR3 is 17 residues. CDR1 is LGHNA and CDR2 is YSLEER in the germline V gene. CDR3 coding DNA: TGCGCCAGCAGCCAAGAGGGAGCGGGGAGCTCCTACAATGAGCAGTTCTTC. Protein: CASSQEGAGSSYNEQFF.